The clone carrying this T cell receptor beta chain was seen a single time. What it binds is not known. The entry originates in a study of cytomegalovirus exposure and HLA in healthy donors. Overall study: Out of about 180 million T cells, an earlier analysis found over 90 million unique TCR beta sequences in total.

13 Jbeta primers and 60 Vbeta primers were used for the PCR. Only in-frame clones appear in the TCRdb table, and some are missing; sequencing was by immunoSEQ multiplex PCR. The sample consists of approximately 190,000 clones, around 86% of them appearing once. Study outcomes and limitations: Highest at DRB1 and lowest at HLA-C, TCR association rates differed among HLA loci in a later analysis. There were 150 to 200 TCR beta chains listed as cytomegalovirus-associated. In a later analysis, a genetic analysis reported fewer productive-TCR N-insertions in an Asian-associated ancestry cluster than the cohort average.

CDR1 MNHEY and CDR2 SVGAGI come from the germline V gene. The V and J ends lost 0 bases and 7 bases, in that order; junction bases with no gene match: 11. The CDR3 runs to 16 residues. The chain has TRBV6-5 and TRBJ1-2, with 7 bases that match TRBD1. This sequence originates from a middle-aged man in good health and CMV-seropositive. The source material was PBMCs. The DNA for the CDR3 is TGTGCCAGCAGTTACTCTCCCCAGACAGGGACGAGTGGCTACACCTTC. Protein product: CASSYSPQTGTSGYTF.